The 5 T cell receptor beta chains reported below all come from one sample, sequenced in a study of cytomegalovirus exposure and HLA in healthy donors. PCR amplification relied on 60 Vbeta primers (plus 13 Jbeta primers). Clones were read by immunoSEQ multiplex PCR, and TCRdb kept only the in-frame ones, dropping some. This sample's table has about 200,000 clones. Sequenced sample: PBMCs. Source of these receptors: a girl aged 2 to 10 in good health and CMV-seropositive.

The rearrangement links TRBV10-3 to TRBJ1-6; TRBD1 aligns across 7 bases. The germline V gene has CDR1 ENHRY and CDR2 SYGVKD. Trimming took 3 bases from V and 0 from J; bases not matched to a gene: 2. This CDR3 is 16 amino acids long. The CDR3 nucleotides read TGTGCCATCAGTGAACAGGGGAGCTCCTATAATTCACCCCTCCACTTT. Amino acids: CAISEQGSSYNSPLHF.

The chain combines TRBV6-1 with TRBJ2-7; D gene ambiguous. Germline lookup yields CDR1 MNHNS and CDR2 SASEGT. V lost 5 bases, J lost 13 bases, and 21 bases lay in between. This CDR3 is 13 amino acids long. The CDR3 region has the DNA TGTGCCAGCAGTCTGGATAACCTACGACAAGACTACTTC. It encodes CASSLDNLRQDYF.

This sequence joins TRBV27 and TRBJ2-5; D may be TRBD2 (6 bases). With 7 bases removed from V and 4 bases from J, the gap between germline ends came to 19 bases. The CDR3 length is 15 residues. The germline CDR1 and CDR2 sequences are MNHEY and SMNVEV (reference sequence). The DNA for the CDR3 is TGTGCCAGCACAACCTCCGGGGGAGAACGAGAGACCCAGTACTTC. Residues: CASTTSGGERETQYF.

The chain couples TRBV11-2 to TRBJ1-2, with 10 bases lining up with TRBD1. The CDR3 has 15 amino acids. The V segment lost 1 base and the J segment 2 bases; nucleotides outside the gene matches: 1. Per the germline V gene, CDR1 is SGHAT and CDR2 is FQNNGV. The DNA of the CDR3 is TGTGCCAGCAGCTTAGTGGGACAGGGGAACTATGGCTACACCTTC. Residues: CASSLVGQGNYGYTF.

V is TRBV19 and J is TRBJ2-1, with D maybe TRBD2 (6 bases). There are 14 residues in the CDR3. The germline V and J ends were trimmed by 6 bases and 7 bases, with 16 bases remaining between them. Germline-derived CDR1 and CDR2 are LNHDA and SQIVND (reference sequence). CDR3 sequence (DNA): TGTGCCAGTAGCTTGGCGGGAAGAATGAATGAGCAGTTCTTC. Its translation is CASSLAGRMNEQFF.